The rows below give T cell receptor beta chains drawn from one sample of a study of CD8 T cells in ankylosing spondylitis. MiXCR, run by TCRdb on the 5' RACE reads, gives a single entry per CDR3 protein. The sample holds about 540,000 distinct CDR3 sequences, approximately 12% seen once. The sequenced sample was blood, either unsorted or a sorted T cell fraction (not recorded which). The receptor set was obtained from a male donor with ankylosing spondylitis. CDR3s include the opening cysteine and the closing phenylalanine or tryptophan. The D gene is left open where the match is weak. Some rows have no size entry. The others give once, few or many, or a class for an expanded clone.

size: few
D: NA
V: TRBV12-3/TRBV12-4
J: TRBJ1-4
DNA: TGTGCCAGCAGCCGCCGGGGGATGGTTGGTGAAAAACTGTTTTTT
CDR3: CASSRRGMVGEKLFF

size: NA
D: NA
V: TRBV7-9
J: TRBJ1-1
DNA: TGTGCCAGCAGTCAAGGGGCGAGGACTGAAGCTTTCTTT
CDR3: CASSQGARTEAFF

size: few
D: TRBD1
V: TRBV24-1
J: TRBJ2-3
DNA: TGTGCCACCAGTGAGACGGGACAGGTTGTGTCAGATACGCAGTATTTT
CDR3: CATSETGQVVSDTQYF

size: NA
D: NA
V: TRBV7-8
J: TRBJ1-1
DNA: TGTGCCAGCAGCTTATGGAATCCGGCTGAAGCTTTCTTT
CDR3: CASSLWNPAEAFF

size: few
D: TRBD1
V: TRBV2
J: TRBJ1-4
DNA: TGTGCCAGCAGCAGATCCGGGACAGGGGTACAAAAACTGTTTTTT
CDR3: CASSRSGTGVQKLFF

size: few
D: NA
V: TRBV7-9
J: TRBJ1-5
DNA: TGTGCCAGCAGCTTCTCGGACGGAGGTCAGCCCCAGCATTTT
CDR3: CASSFSDGGQPQHF

size: few
D: TRBD1
V: TRBV9
J: TRBJ1-5
DNA: TGTGCCAGCAGCGCCCGGGACAGCTATCAGCCCCAGCATTTT
CDR3: CASSARDSYQPQHF

size: few
D: NA
V: TRBV20-1
J: TRBJ1-5
DNA: TGCAGTGCTTCGACAGGTCTGGGGAGCAATCAGCCCCAGCATTTT
CDR3: CSASTGLGSNQPQHF

size: few
D: NA
V: TRBV20-1
J: TRBJ2-5
DNA: TGCAGTGCTGTCTCCGCCGGAGGGCAAGAGACCCAGTACTTC
CDR3: CSAVSAGGQETQYF

size: NA
D: NA
V: TRBV12-3/TRBV12-4
J: TRBJ2-6
DNA: TGTGCCAGCAGTCCCCCAGGGGTGTCCGGGGCCAACGTCCTGACTTTC
CDR3: CASSPPGVSGANVLTF

size: NA
D: NA
V: TRBV20-1
J: TRBJ1-1
DNA: TGCAGTGCGCCCCATGGGGGGGACACTGAAGCTTTCTTT
CDR3: CSAPHGGDTEAFF

size: few
D: NA
V: TRBV10-2
J: TRBJ1-5
DNA: TGCGCCAGCAGTGATAGGGATTGGCAGCCCCAGCATTTT
CDR3: CASSDRDWQPQHF

size: NA
D: NA
V: TRBV7-2
J: TRBJ2-1
DNA: TGTGCCAGCAGCTTAGCGCGTCGGGTTAACAATGAGCAGTTCTTC
CDR3: CASSLARRVNNEQFF

size: NA
D: NA
V: TRBV6-2/TRBV6-3
J: TRBJ2-2
DNA: TGTGCCAGCAGCCCCGGGCAGGTCGGGGAGCTGTTTTTT
CDR3: CASSPGQVGELFF

size: few
D: NA
V: TRBV24-1
J: TRBJ2-3
DNA: TGTGCCACCAGTGAGCGGGGGCGAGCCACAGATACGCAGTATTTT
CDR3: CATSERGRATDTQYF

size: many
D: NA
V: TRBV28
J: TRBJ2-7
DNA: TGTGCCAGCAGTTACGGCAGTTCCTCCTACGAGCAGTACTTC
CDR3: CASSYGSSSYEQYF

size: NA
D: TRBD2
V: TRBV20-1
J: TRBJ2-1
DNA: TGCAGTGCTAGGGACGGGAGGTACTCCTACAATGAGCAGTTCTTC
CDR3: CSARDGRYSYNEQFF

size: few
D: NA
V: TRBV6-1
J: TRBJ2-2
DNA: TGTGCCAGCAGTGAATCGACATCGAACACCGGGGAGCTGTTTTTT
CDR3: CASSESTSNTGELFF

size: few
D: TRBD1
V: TRBV5-1
J: TRBJ2-1
DNA: TGCGCCAGCAGCGAGAAAATACAGGGGAAATTGCAGTTCTTC
CDR3: CASSEKIQGKLQFF

size: NA
D: NA
V: TRBV7-8
J: TRBJ2-5
DNA: TGTGCCAGCAGCACAACGGGAACAGGGTACCAAGAGACCCAGTACTTC
CDR3: CASSTTGTGYQETQYF

size: NA
D: TRBD1
V: TRBV18
J: TRBJ1-1
DNA: TGTGCCAGCTCACTAGGGACAGTGAACGCTGAAGCTTTCTTT
CDR3: CASSLGTVNAEAFF

size: NA
D: TRBD2
V: TRBV7-2
J: TRBJ2-7
DNA: TGTGCCAGCAGCTTAGGTGCGGGAGTTTACGACGAGCAGTACTTC
CDR3: CASSLGAGVYDEQYF